The TCR beta chain described here comes from a study of cytomegalovirus exposure and HLA in healthy donors. Germline V gene data show CDR1 as SEHNR and CDR2 as FQNEAQ (reference sequence). The V and J ends lost 5 bases and 3 bases, in that order; junction bases with no gene match: 6. This CDR3 has 15 residues. The donors were healthy bone marrow donors. With 60 Vbeta and 13 Jbeta primers, the PCR was carried out. Under the authors' procedure: Later analysis identified some 80 million unique TCR beta chains, approximately 11 million shared. The method was immunoSEQ multiplex PCR; TCRdb's version includes in-frame clones alone and lacks a portion of them. V and J calls and clone size are given by that table; D and trimming were obtained from the DNA. The sample lists around 150,000 clones, approximately 72% occurring once.

V usage is TRBV7-9 and J usage is TRBJ2-7, with 11 positions matching TRBD1. This receptor was obtained from a middle-aged man in good health and CMV-seropositive. Specimen: PBMCs. DNA for the CDR3: TGTGCCAGCAGCCCTAGGGACAGGGGGGGCTACGAGCAGTACTTC. Protein sequence: CASSPRDRGGYEQYF.